This T cell receptor beta chain was sequenced for a study of blood T cell repertoires in COVID-19. Trimming took off 6 bases at V and 5 bases at J, with 10 bases between the two ends. Germline CDR1 is SQVTM and CDR2 is ANQGSEA. This CDR3 region has 11 residues. Only in-frame clones appear in the TCRdb table, and some are missing; sequencing was by immunoSEQ multiplex PCR. The data contain 250,000 to 350,000 clones, 85% of them seen just once; the ten biggest clones take up 4% to 5%. The receptor's source is a woman aged 45-60 years with active or convalescent COVID-19. The chain is built from TRBV29-1 and TRBJ2-5; D might be TRBD2 (5 bases). The sample consisted of peripheral blood. DNA of the CDR3: TGCAGCGTCAGGTGGAGGGAGACCCAGTACTTC. It translates to CSVRWRETQYF.